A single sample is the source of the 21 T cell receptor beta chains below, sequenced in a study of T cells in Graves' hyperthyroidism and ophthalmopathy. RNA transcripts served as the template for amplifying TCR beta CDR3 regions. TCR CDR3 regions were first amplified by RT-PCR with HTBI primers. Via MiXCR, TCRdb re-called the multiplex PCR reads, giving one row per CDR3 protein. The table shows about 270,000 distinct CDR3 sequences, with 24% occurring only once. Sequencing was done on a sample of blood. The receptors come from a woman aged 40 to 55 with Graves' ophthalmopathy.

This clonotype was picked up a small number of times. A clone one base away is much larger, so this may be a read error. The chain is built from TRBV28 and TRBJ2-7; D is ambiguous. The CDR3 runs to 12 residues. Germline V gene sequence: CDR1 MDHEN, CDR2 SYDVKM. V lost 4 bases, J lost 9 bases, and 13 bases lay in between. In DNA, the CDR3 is TGTGCCAGCAGTTACACAACATGGTGGCAGTACTTC. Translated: CASSYTTWWQYF. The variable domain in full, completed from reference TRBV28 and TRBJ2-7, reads DVKVTQSSRYLVKRTGEKVFLECVQDMDHENMFWYRQDPGLGLRLIYFSYDVKMKEKGDIPEGYSVSREKKERFSLILESASTNQTSMYLCASSYTTWWQYFGPGTRLTVT.

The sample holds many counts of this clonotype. CDR3: CASSWRFMNTEAFF. The CDR3 coding sequence is TGTGCCAGCAGTTGGAGGTTTATGAACACTGAAGCTTTCTTT. The rearrangement joins TRBV28 to TRBJ1-1; the D is unclear. V gave up 4 bases and J gave up 0 bases, with 9 bases separating them. Germline V gene sequence: CDR1 MDHEN, CDR2 SYDVKM. The CDR3 sequence is 14 residues long.

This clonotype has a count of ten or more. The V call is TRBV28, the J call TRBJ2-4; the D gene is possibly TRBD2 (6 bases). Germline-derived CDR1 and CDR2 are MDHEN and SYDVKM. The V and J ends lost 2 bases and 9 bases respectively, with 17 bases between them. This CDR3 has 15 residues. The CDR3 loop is CASSLIREFVAIQYF. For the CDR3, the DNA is TGTGCCAGCAGTTTAATCCGGGAGTTTGTGGCCATTCAGTACTTC.

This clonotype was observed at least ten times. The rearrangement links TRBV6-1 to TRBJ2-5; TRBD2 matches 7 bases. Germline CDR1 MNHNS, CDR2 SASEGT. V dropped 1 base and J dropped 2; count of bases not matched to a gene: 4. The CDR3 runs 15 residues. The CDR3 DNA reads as TGTGCCAGCAGTGAAGTCGGGGGAGGGCAAGAGACCCAGTACTTC. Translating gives CASSEVGGGQETQYF.

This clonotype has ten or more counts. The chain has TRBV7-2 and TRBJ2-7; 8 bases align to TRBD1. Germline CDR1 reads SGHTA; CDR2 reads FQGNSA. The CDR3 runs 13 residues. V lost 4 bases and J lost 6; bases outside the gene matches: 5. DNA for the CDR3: TGTGCCAGCAGCTCGGACAGGGCTGGCGAGCAGTACTTC. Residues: CASSSDRAGEQYF.

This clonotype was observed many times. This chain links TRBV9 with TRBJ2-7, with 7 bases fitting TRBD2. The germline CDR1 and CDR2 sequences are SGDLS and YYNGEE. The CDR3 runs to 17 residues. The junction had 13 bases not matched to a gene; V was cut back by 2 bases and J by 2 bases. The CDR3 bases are TGTGCCAGCAGCGTCGCGGGGGACCCAGGTGGAGCCTACGAGCAGTACTTC. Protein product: CASSVAGDPGGAYEQYF.

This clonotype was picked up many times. The CDR3 sequence: CASSFTRARETQYF. The CDR3 nucleotides read TGTGCCAGCAGTTTTACCAGGGCCCGTGAGACCCAGTACTTC. This chain joins TRBV28 and TRBJ2-5; the D gene is possibly TRBD1 (5 bases). CDR3 length: 14 residues. Trimming took off 3 bases at V and 5 bases at J, with 13 bases between the two ends. Germline loops: CDR1 MDHEN, CDR2 SYDVKM.

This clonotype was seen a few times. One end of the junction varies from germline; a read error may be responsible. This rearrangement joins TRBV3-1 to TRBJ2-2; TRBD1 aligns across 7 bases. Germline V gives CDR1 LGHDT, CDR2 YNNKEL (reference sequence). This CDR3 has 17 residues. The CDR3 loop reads CAGSTPHRGANTGELFF. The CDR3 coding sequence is TGTGCCGGCAGCACTCCTCACAGGGGAGCGAACACCGGGGAGCTGTTTTTT.

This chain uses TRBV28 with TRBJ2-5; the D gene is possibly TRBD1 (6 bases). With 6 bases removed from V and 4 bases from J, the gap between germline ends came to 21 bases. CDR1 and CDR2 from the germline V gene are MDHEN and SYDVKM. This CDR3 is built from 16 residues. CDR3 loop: CASSLGGGSGRETQYF. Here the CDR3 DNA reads TGTGCCAGCAGCTTAGGGGGTGGGAGCGGAAGAGAGACCCAGTACTTC.

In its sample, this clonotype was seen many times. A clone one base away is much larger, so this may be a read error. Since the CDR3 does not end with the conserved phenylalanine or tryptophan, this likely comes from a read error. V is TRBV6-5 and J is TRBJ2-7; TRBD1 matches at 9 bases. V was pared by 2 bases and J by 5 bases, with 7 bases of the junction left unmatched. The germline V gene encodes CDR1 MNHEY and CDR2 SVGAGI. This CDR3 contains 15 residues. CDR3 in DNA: TGTGCCAGCAGTTACGGGGACAGGGTTCACGACGAGCAGTACCTC. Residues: CASSYGDRVHDEQYL.

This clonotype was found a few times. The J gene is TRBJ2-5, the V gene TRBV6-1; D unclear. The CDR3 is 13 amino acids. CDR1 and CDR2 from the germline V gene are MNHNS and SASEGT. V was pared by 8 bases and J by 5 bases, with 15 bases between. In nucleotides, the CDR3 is TGTGCCAGCGGTGGCAGGCGAGAGGAGACCCAGTACTTC. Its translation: CASGGRREETQYF.

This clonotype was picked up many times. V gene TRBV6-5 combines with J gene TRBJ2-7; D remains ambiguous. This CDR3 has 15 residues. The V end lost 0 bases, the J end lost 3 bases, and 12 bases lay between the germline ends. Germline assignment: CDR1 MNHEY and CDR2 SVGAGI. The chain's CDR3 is CASSYSEDPGYEQYF. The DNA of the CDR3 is TGTGCCAGCAGTTACTCTGAAGATCCAGGCTACGAGCAGTACTTC.

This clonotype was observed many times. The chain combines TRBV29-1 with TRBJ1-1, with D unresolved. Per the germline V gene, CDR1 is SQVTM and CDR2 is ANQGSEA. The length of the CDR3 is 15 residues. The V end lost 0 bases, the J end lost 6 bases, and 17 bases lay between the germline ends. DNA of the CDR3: TGCAGCGTTGAAGACCAAGGGATGAGTCTGCCTGAAGCTTTCTTT. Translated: CSVEDQGMSLPEAFF.

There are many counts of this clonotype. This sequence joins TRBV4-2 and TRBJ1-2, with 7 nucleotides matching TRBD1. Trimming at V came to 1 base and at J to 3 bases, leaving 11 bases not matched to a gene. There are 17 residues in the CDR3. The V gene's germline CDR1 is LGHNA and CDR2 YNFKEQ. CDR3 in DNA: TGTGCCAGCAGCCAAGTGAAGACAGGGATTGATCACTATGGCTACACCTTC. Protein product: CASSQVKTGIDHYGYTF.

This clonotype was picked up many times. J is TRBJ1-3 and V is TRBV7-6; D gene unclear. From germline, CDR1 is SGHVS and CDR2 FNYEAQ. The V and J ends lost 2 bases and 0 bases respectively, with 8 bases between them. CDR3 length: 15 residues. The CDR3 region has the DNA TGTGCCAGCAGCTTATTTGCGAACTCTGGAAACACCATATATTTT. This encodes CASSLFANSGNTIYF.

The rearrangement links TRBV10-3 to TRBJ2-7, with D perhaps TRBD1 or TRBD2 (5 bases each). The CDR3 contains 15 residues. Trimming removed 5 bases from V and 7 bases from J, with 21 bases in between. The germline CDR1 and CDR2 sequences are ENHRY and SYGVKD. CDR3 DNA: TGTGCCATCAGTCCCAGCGGCACCAGGGTCTATGAGCAGTACTTC. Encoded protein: CAISPSGTRVYEQYF.

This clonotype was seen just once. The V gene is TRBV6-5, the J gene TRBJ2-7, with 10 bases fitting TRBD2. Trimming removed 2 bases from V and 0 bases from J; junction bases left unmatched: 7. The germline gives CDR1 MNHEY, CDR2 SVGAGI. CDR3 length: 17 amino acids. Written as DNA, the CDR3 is TGTGCCAGCAGTTACGAACTAGCGGGGCCGAGCTCCTACGAGCAGTACTTC. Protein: CASSYELAGPSSYEQYF.

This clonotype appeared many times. In DNA form, the CDR3 reads TGCAGCGTCGAACCGGGACAGGGAGGCCAGTACTTC. Translated, it gives CSVEPGQGGQYF. The V gene is TRBV29-1, the J gene TRBJ2-7; TRBD1 agrees at 9 bases. The CDR3 runs 12 residues. V trimming: 6 bases; J trimming: 10 bases; junction bases outside the gene matches: 10. Germline lookup yields CDR1 SQVTM and CDR2 ANQGSEA.

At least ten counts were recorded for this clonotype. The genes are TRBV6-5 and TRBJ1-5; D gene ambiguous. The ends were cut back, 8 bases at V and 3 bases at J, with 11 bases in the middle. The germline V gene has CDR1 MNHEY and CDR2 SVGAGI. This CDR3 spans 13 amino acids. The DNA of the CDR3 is TGTGCCAGCTGCGCAGACTTCAATCAGCCCCAGCATTTT. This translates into CASCADFNQPQHF.

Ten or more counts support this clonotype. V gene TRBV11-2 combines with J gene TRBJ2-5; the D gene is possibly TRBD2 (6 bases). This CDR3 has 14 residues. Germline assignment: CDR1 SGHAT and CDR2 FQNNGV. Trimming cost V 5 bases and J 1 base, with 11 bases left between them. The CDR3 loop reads CASSRDWRQETQYF. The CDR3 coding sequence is TGTGCCAGCAGCCGGGACTGGCGCCAAGAGACCCAGTACTTC.

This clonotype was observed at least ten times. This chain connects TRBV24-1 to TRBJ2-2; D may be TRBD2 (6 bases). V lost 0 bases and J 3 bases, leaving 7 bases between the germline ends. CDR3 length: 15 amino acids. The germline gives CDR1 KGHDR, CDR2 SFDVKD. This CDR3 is CATSDLTGDTGELFF. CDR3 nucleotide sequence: TGTGCCACCAGTGATTTGACGGGGGACACCGGGGAGCTGTTTTTT.